Listed below are T cell receptor beta chains from one sample, sequenced in a study of T cell responses to AZD1222 COVID-19 vaccine. The data were produced by immunoSEQ multiplex PCR, yet TCRdb's version contains in-frame clones alone and is incomplete. This table has around 130,000 clones, about 82% appearing once. This specimen consisted of peripheral blood, obtained on day 0 of AZD1222 vaccination. All receptors come from an adult in good health. The CDR3 runs from the conserved cysteine through the conserved F or W. D genes are given only for firm matches. Clone size, where shown, is once, few, many, or a class for clones that have expanded.

size: NA; D: NA; J: TRBJ1-1; V: TRBV2; CDR3: CASSEMRSNTEAFF; DNA: TGTGCCAGCAGTGAAATGAGGTCGAACACTGAAGCTTTCTTT
size: NA; D: NA; J: TRBJ2-5; V: TRBV4-3; CDR3: CASSQDTEFQETQYF; DNA: TGCGCCAGCAGCCAAGATACAGAGTTCCAAGAGACCCAGTACTTC
size: NA; D: TRBD1; J: TRBJ2-6; V: TRBV28; CDR3: CASSLLPHRGSRSGANVLTF; DNA: TGTGCCAGCAGTTTATTACCCCACAGGGGCTCAAGGTCTGGGGCCAACGTCCTGACTTTC
size: NA; D: NA; J: TRBJ2-3; V: TRBV20-1; CDR3: CSASFGDTDTQYF; DNA: TGCAGTGCTAGTTTCGGTGACACAGATACGCAGTATTTT
size: once; D: NA; J: TRBJ1-1; V: TRBV27; CDR3: CASSYRSRGEAFF; DNA: TGTGCCAGCAGTTACAGGTCCCGGGGTGAAGCTTTCTTT
size: NA; D: NA; J: TRBJ2-5; V: TRBV10-3; CDR3: CAIKEGTPQETQYF; DNA: TGTGCCATCAAGGAGGGGACACCCCAAGAGACCCAGTACTTC
size: once; D: TRBD2; J: TRBJ2-3; V: TRBV5-4; CDR3: CASSAPGLAGAADTQYF; DNA: TGTGCCAGCAGCGCCCCGGGACTAGCGGGAGCTGCAGATACGCAGTATTTT
size: NA; D: TRBD1; J: TRBJ2-3; V: TRBV9; CDR3: CASSAGTGSDTQYF; DNA: TGTGCCAGCAGCGCGGGGACAGGGTCAGATACGCAGTATTTT
size: few; D: NA; J: TRBJ2-7; V: TRBV10-3; CDR3: CAIGGKGLGVGEQYF; DNA: TGTGCCATCGGAGGCAAAGGGTTGGGGGTAGGGGAGCAGTACTTC
size: NA; D: NA; J: TRBJ2-5; V: TRBV5-1; CDR3: CASSSTEGETQYF; DNA: TGCGCCAGCAGCTCGACAGAGGGAGAGACCCAGTACTTC
size: NA; D: NA; J: TRBJ2-1; V: TRBV6-6; CDR3: CASSYRPSNEQFF; DNA: TGTGCCAGCAGTTACCGACCATCCAATGAGCAGTTCTTC